Sequencing of this T cell receptor beta chain was carried out in a study of shared clonotypes between healthy human individuals. Whole-study results and caveats: Clonotype sharing across a few donors was observed for 5% to 6.5% of naive CD4 clonotypes.

The repertoire was sequenced with immunoSEQ multiplex PCR; TCRdb's copy has only in-frame clones and lacks some. The sample consists of some 2,100,000 clones, 90% to 97% of them appearing once. This CDR3 comprises 12 residues. Trimming stripped 5 bases from V and 7 bases from J, with 13 bases between. Germline V gene lookup returns CDR1 GTSNPN and CDR2 SVGIG (reference sequence). In regard to this clone: The antigen is undetermined.

The sequence was collected from a man aged 18 to 29 in good health. Sequenced: naive CD4+ T cells sorted from blood. This sample's subset: CD45RA+ positively selected. The rearrangement joins TRBV30 to TRBJ2-3; D perhaps matches TRBD1 (5 bases). CDR3 sequence: CAWEAGSHTQYF. The CDR3 DNA reads as TGTGCCTGGGAAGCAGGGTCGCATACGCAGTATTTT.